This entry lists 16 T cell receptor beta chains sequenced from one sample in a study of blood T cell repertoires in COVID-19. Generated by immunoSEQ multiplex PCR, the TCRdb table keeps only in-frame clones and is missing some. The sample holds around 150,000 clones, roughly 85% seen once. Specimen: peripheral blood. The receptors were gathered from a man between 70 and 80 years old with acute or convalescent COVID-19.

In its sample, this clone was seen once. The chain links TRBV24-1 to TRBJ2-3; 9 positions match TRBD2. The V segment lost 4 bases and the J segment 2 bases; nucleotides outside the gene matches: 12. The CDR3 spans 18 residues. From germline, CDR1 is KGHDR and CDR2 SFDVKD. The CDR3 reads CATSDPTGRLADTDTQYF. CDR3 DNA: TGTGCCACCAGTGACCCGACGGGCAGACTAGCGGACACAGATACGCAGTATTTT.

This chain joins TRBV7-9 and TRBJ2-1; 8 positions match TRBD1. The junction had 12 bases not matched to a gene; V was cut back by 1 base and J by 10 bases. The CDR3 contains 16 residues. Germline V gives CDR1 SEHNR, CDR2 FQNEAQ (reference sequence). CDR3 amino acids: CASSLVGQGARGEQFF. The CDR3 DNA reads as TGTGCCAGCAGCTTAGTGGGCCAGGGGGCGCGTGGCGAGCAGTTCTTC.

J is TRBJ2-1 and V is TRBV2; perhaps TRBD2 as D (5 bases). Per germline, CDR1 SNHLY and CDR2 FYNNEI. The V end lost 4 bases, the J end lost 9 bases, and 10 bases lay between the germline ends. CDR3 length equals 12 residues. CDR3 sequence (DNA): TGTGCCAGCAGTGGCCAGGCGGGTGAGCAGTTCTTC. This codes for CASSGQAGEQFF.

The chain couples TRBV28 to TRBJ2-1, with TRBD2 matching over 10 bases. V was clipped by 4 bases and J by 8 bases; unmatched bases: 17. The CDR3 consists of 18 residues. Per germline, CDR1 MDHEN and CDR2 SYDVKM. Here the CDR3 DNA reads TGTGCCAGCAGTTCCGGAGGATGGACAGCGGGAGGGCTGGATGAGCAGTTCTTC. As protein: CASSSGGWTAGGLDEQFF.

The CDR3 DNA sequence: TGTGCCAGCAGCTTAGTTAATTCAGGAGCGGGAGGCACCGGGGAGCTGTTTTTT. It is translated as CASSLVNSGAGGTGELFF. J is TRBJ2-2 and V is TRBV11-3; 9 bases fit TRBD2. The CDR3 runs to 18 residues. Germline V CDR1 and CDR2: SGHNT, YENEEA. V gave up 1 base and J gave up 4 bases; unmatched junction bases: 10.

J is TRBJ1-6 and V is TRBV15; 10 nucleotides line up with TRBD1. The CDR3 covers 16 residues. J gave up 7 bases and V 5 bases, and 8 bases lay outside the gene matches. Germline lookup yields CDR1 LNHNV and CDR2 YYDKDF (reference sequence). The CDR3 is CATSSSGTGDNSPLHF. The CDR3 DNA is TGTGCCACCAGCTCCAGTGGGACAGGGGACAATTCACCCCTCCACTTT.

This clone has more than one count but fewer than ten. The gene calls are TRBV6-5 and TRBJ1-3; no definite D call. CDR3 length: 14 amino acids. Trimming stripped 0 bases from V and 2 bases from J, with 5 bases between. Germline lookup yields CDR1 MNHEY and CDR2 SVGAGI. The CDR3 bases are TGTGCCAGCAGTTACTCGCCGGCTGGAAACACCATATATTTT. It codes for CASSYSPAGNTIYF.

J is TRBJ2-1 and V is TRBV4-3, with a tentative D call TRBD1 (6 bases). The CDR3 sequence is 17 residues long. Germline V gives CDR1 LGHNA, CDR2 YSLEER. The V end was cut by 4 bases, the J end by 2 bases, with 18 bases between. CDR3 nucleotide sequence: TGCGCCAGCAGCCGACATTCAGGAACAGGGACCTACAATGAGCAGTTCTTC. Translated, it gives CASSRHSGTGTYNEQFF.

V usage is TRBV27 and J usage is TRBJ1-1; the match to TRBD1 covers 8 bases. The V gene's germline CDR1 is MNHEY and CDR2 SMNVEV (reference sequence). Trimming removed 5 bases from V and 1 base from J; junction bases left unmatched: 3. The CDR3 is made up of 14 amino acids. CDR3 protein: CASSPGQGNTEAFF. The CDR3 DNA reads as TGTGCCAGCAGTCCCGGACAGGGGAACACTGAAGCTTTCTTT.

The chain couples TRBV19 to TRBJ1-1; possible D gene TRBD1, 6 bases. The V end lost 7 bases, the J end lost 0 bases, and 15 bases lay between the germline ends. CDR3 size: 15 residues. Germline lookup yields CDR1 LNHDA and CDR2 SQIVND (reference sequence). This CDR3 is CASTRQTGMNTEAFF. The DNA of the CDR3 is TGTGCCAGTACTCGACAGACAGGCATGAACACTGAAGCTTTCTTT.

As for this clone: At the DNA level, this CDR3 is encoded by other sequences in the same sample as well. The chain employs TRBV11-3 and TRBJ2-2; tentative D call: TRBD2 (6 bases). Trimming took off 0 bases at V and 1 base at J, with 6 bases between the two ends. The CDR3 loop spans 15 amino acids. Looked up from germline, CDR1 is SGHNT and CDR2 is YENEEA. For the CDR3, the DNA is TGTGCCAGCAGCTTAGAGCGGGGGAACACCGGGGAGCTGTTTTTT. It codes for CASSLERGNTGELFF. Complete variable domain (other parts from reference TRBV11-3 and TRBJ2-2): EAGVVQSPRYKIIEKKQPVAFWCNPISGHNTLYWYLQNLGQGPELLIRYENEEAVDDSQLPKDRFSAERLKGVDSTLKIQPAELGDSAVYLCASSLERGNTGELFFGEGSRLTVL.

This clone appeared a few times. The chain uses TRBV19 and TRBJ1-5; TRBD1 matches at 7 bases. The CDR3 is 14 residues long. Germline trimming cut 4 bases from V and 7 bases from J; bases unmatched to any gene: 7. Germline CDR1 and CDR2: LNHDA and SQIVND (reference sequence). The chain's CDR3 is CASSTRQGTQPQHF. The CDR3 DNA reads as TGTGCCAGTAGTACTCGACAGGGTACGCAGCCCCAGCATTTT.

The rearrangement joins TRBV7-2 to TRBJ2-7; TRBD1 matches at 9 bases. The length of the CDR3 is 13 residues. CDR1 and CDR2 from the germline V gene are SGHTA and FQGNSA. Unmatched junction bases numbered 5, after V lost 10 bases and J lost 1 base. The CDR3 spells CAIQGTGSYEQYF. The CDR3 nucleotides are TGTGCCATCCAGGGGACAGGGTCCTACGAGCAGTACTTC. The full variable domain, completed using reference TRBV7-2 and TRBJ2-7, is GAGVSQSPSNKVTEKGKDVELRCDPISGHTALYWYRQSLGQGLEFLIYFQGNSAPDKSGLPSDRFSAERTGGSVSTLTIQRTQQEDSAVYLCAIQGTGSYEQYFGPGTRLTVT.

The rearrangement joins TRBV19 to TRBJ2-7; 8 nucleotides agree with TRBD1. V lost 4 bases to trimming and J lost 6 bases; unmatched junction nucleotides: 2. Per germline, CDR1 LNHDA and CDR2 SQIVND (reference sequence). This CDR3 is built from 12 residues. The CDR3 sequence is CASSRGQGEQYF. DNA for the CDR3: TGTGCCAGTAGTAGAGGACAGGGCGAGCAGTACTTC.

This chain uses TRBV7-6 with TRBJ2-5; 13 bases agree with TRBD2. Germline CDR1 reads SGHVS; CDR2 reads FNYEAQ. CDR3 length: 17 amino acids. V trimming: 1 base; J trimming: 5 bases; junction bases outside the gene matches: 7. CDR3 coding DNA: TGTGCCAGCAGCTTAGGACTAGCGGGAGGATGGGGGGAGACCCAGTACTTC. Translation: CASSLGLAGGWGETQYF. The entire variable domain, with the rest obtained from reference TRBV7-6 and TRBJ2-5, is as follows: GAGVSQSPRYKVTKRGQDVALRCDPISGHVSLYWYRQALGQGPEFLTYFNYEAQQDKSGLPNDRFSAERPEGSISTLTIQRTEQRDSAMYRCASSLGLAGGWGETQYFGPGTRLLVL.

The DNA for the CDR3 is TGTGCCAGCAGTTTAGAACAGGTTAATCAGCCCCAGCATTTT. This translates into CASSLEQVNQPQHF. V gene TRBV28 combines with J gene TRBJ1-5, with TRBD1 as a possible D gene (5 bases). The CDR3 loop spans 14 amino acids. The germline V gene encodes CDR1 MDHEN and CDR2 SYDVKM. With 2 bases removed from V and 4 bases from J, the gap between germline ends came to 9 bases.